This T cell receptor beta chain was recorded in a study of vaccination effects on CD4 cells after COVID-19. This clone was counted once. The antigen is unknown. Only in-frame clones appear in the TCRdb table, and some are missing; sequencing was by immunoSEQ multiplex PCR. This sample has more than 20,000 clones; 72% occur once, and the top ten carry roughly 10%. Sequencing was preceded by expansion of antigen-specific CD4+ T cells with viral peptide pools in the ViraFEST assay. Following 10 days of culture, CD4+ T cells were isolated. Two doses of BNT162b2 or mRNA-1273 vaccine were administered to participants. Sequenced material: CD4+ T cells from PBMCs cultured with HCoV-NL63 spike peptides, taken after COVID-19 vaccination. The source of this sequence is a human donor who received a COVID-19 vaccine.

For the CDR3, the DNA is TGTGCCAGCAGCTTAGGGATTAGCGGGGGCCACCGGGAGACCCAGTACTTC. Protein sequence: CASSLGISGGHRETQYF. This chain uses TRBV7-9 with TRBJ2-5; TRBD2 aligns across 9 bases. This CDR3 has 17 residues. Per germline, CDR1 SEHNR and CDR2 FQNEAQ (reference sequence). The V segment lost 1 base and the J segment 5 bases; nucleotides outside the gene matches: 11.